A single sample is the source of the 7 T cell receptor beta chains below, sequenced in a study of T cells in Graves' hyperthyroidism and ophthalmopathy. Amplification of TCR beta CDR3 regions was performed using RNA transcripts as template. During a first-round RT-PCR of the TCR CDR3, the HTBI primer set was used. Each CDR3 protein is one row after TCRdb ran MiXCR on the multiplex PCR reads. Of around 690,000 distinct CDR3 sequences in the sample, about 18% were seen once. Sequencing was performed on blood. The receptors derive from a man between 45 and 60 years old with Graves' hyperthyroidism.

The rearrangement joins TRBV19 to TRBJ2-1, with D possibly matching TRBD2 (6 bases). CDR3 length: 15 amino acids. In germline, CDR1 is LNHDA, CDR2 SQIVND (reference sequence). Trimming removed 1 base from V and 5 bases from J, with 12 bases in between. CDR3 protein: CASSIGLRGDNEQFF. In nucleotides, the CDR3 is TGTGCCAGTAGTATAGGATTGCGGGGTGACAATGAGCAGTTCTTC.

This clonotype came up many times. J is TRBJ1-2 and V is TRBV5-1; 9 bases are shared with TRBD1. This CDR3 has 16 amino acids. Per the germline V gene, CDR1 is SGHRS and CDR2 is YFSETQ. With V trimmed by 3 bases and J by 6 bases, 12 bases remained unmatched. CDR3 in amino acids: CASSSGWTGEEDGYTF. The DNA of the CDR3 is TGCGCCAGCAGCTCCGGTTGGACAGGGGAGGAGGATGGCTACACCTTC. Combining the CDR3 with reference TRBV5-1 and TRBJ1-2 gives the whole variable domain KAGVTQTPRYLIKTRGQQVTLSCSPISGHRSVSWYQQTPGQGLQFLFEYFSETQRNKGNFPGRFSGRQFSNSRSEMNVSTLELGDSALYLCASSSGWTGEEDGYTFGSGTRLTVV.

This clonotype was observed many times. This sequence joins TRBV13 and TRBJ2-1; tentatively, D is TRBD2 (6 bases). The germline V gene encodes CDR1 PRHDT and CDR2 FYEKMQ (reference sequence). CDR3 size: 16 residues. V lost 5 bases and J 5 bases, leaving 19 bases between the germline ends. In nucleotides, the CDR3 is TGTGCCAGCAGCGAAACACTAGCCGGAGGGCACAATGAGCAGTTCTTC. This sequence encodes CASSETLAGGHNEQFF.

This clonotype was observed a few times. At one boundary the junction diverges from the germline segment, which might be a read error. The chain has TRBV11-2 and TRBJ2-2; 9 bases match TRBD1. The V gene's germline CDR1 is SGHAT and CDR2 FQNNGV. The CDR3 has 17 residues. The CDR3 DNA is TGCGCCAGCAGCCTCCGACCGACAGGGGGGGACACCGGGGAGCTGTTTTTT. Its translation is CASSLRPTGGDTGELFF.

This clonotype has at least ten counts. The chain carries TRBV7-3 and TRBJ2-3, with TRBD1 matching over 7 bases. The CDR3 has 15 residues. The germline gives CDR1 SGHTA, CDR2 FQGTGA. V lost 5 bases to trimming and J lost 1 base; unmatched junction nucleotides: 6. CDR3 DNA: TGTGCCAGCAGCCTACAGGGGCGGGGCACAGATACGCAGTATTTT. It encodes CASSLQGRGTDTQYF.

This clonotype appeared a single time. The CDR3 protein is CASTTGRYTEAFF. CDR3 coding DNA: TGTGCCAGCACGACAGGGCGATACACTGAAGCTTTCTTT. The chain recombines TRBV6-1 with TRBJ1-1; TRBD1 matches at 7 bases. Germline trimming cut 7 bases from V and 3 bases from J; bases unmatched to any gene: 5. This CDR3 comprises 13 residues. Germline CDR1 reads MNHNS; CDR2 reads SASEGT.

There are many counts of this clonotype. The chain has TRBV28 and TRBJ1-4; 10 positions agree with TRBD1. This CDR3 comprises 15 residues. Germline V lookup: CDR1 MDHEN, CDR2 SYDVKM. The junction had 8 bases not matched to a gene; V was cut back by 3 bases and J by 10 bases. The CDR3 protein is CASSFRTGGKGKLFF. The CDR3 DNA reads TGTGCCAGCAGTTTCCGGACAGGGGGAAAGGGAAAACTGTTTTTT.